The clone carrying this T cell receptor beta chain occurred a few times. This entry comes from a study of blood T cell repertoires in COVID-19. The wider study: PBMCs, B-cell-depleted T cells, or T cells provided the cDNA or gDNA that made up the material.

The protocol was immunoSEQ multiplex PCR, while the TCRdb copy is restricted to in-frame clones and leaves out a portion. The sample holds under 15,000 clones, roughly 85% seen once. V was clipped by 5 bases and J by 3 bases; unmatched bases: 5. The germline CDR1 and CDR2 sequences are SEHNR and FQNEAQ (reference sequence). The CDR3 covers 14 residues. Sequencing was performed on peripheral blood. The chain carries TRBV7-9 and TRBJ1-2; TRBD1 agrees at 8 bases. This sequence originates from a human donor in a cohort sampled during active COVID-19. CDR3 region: CASSEDRGDYGYTF. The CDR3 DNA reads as TGTGCCAGCAGCGAAGACAGGGGTGACTATGGCTACACCTTC.